The 10 T cell receptor beta chains presented below share a single source sample, sequenced in a study of beta chain features in type 1 diabetes. Sequencing targeted expressed TCRB transcripts, as all isolated RNA had been reverse transcribed. Data came from immunoSEQ multiplex PCR; TCRdb stores just in-frame clones and leaves some out. The sample consists of roughly 300,000 clones, about 14% of them appearing once. Sequenced material: central memory CD4+ T cells from blood. The receptors stem from a man aged 25-45 years in good health.

This clone has more than one count but fewer than ten. V and J are TRBV2 and TRBJ2-5, with D uncertain. Germline V CDR1 and CDR2: SNHLY, FYNNEI. CDR3 length: 14 amino acids. The V gene lost 4 bases and the J gene lost 4 bases, with 13 bases spanning the gap. CDR3 in DNA: TGTGCCAGCAGTGTTGGGTTAGAACGAGAGACCCAGTACTTC. Its translation is CASSVGLERETQYF.

This clone showed up just a few times. V usage is TRBV5-6 and J usage is TRBJ2-1; the match to TRBD2 covers 10 bases. The V segment lost 2 bases and the J segment 0 bases; nucleotides outside the gene matches: 8. The CDR3 contains 18 residues. Germline V lookup: CDR1 SGHDT, CDR2 YYEEEE. The DNA for the CDR3 is TGTGCCAGCAGCTTAGCGGGAGGGGAGGCGAGCTCCTACAATGAGCAGTTCTTC. Encoded protein: CASSLAGGEASSYNEQFF.

The chain joins TRBV6-5 to TRBJ1-1, with D perhaps TRBD1 (5 bases). Germline values: CDR1 MNHEY, CDR2 SVGAGI. Deletions cut 5 bases from V and 10 bases from J, with 14 bases between. The CDR3 has 12 residues. CDR3 sequence reads: CASSEGDFGAFF. The CDR3 DNA reads TGTGCCAGCAGTGAAGGGGATTTTGGAGCTTTCTTT.

The gene calls are TRBV6-1 and TRBJ2-3, with 7 bases aligning to TRBD2. CDR3 length: 15 residues. The germline V gene has CDR1 MNHNS and CDR2 SASEGT. J lost 1 base, V lost 6 bases, and 7 bases had no gene match. This chain's CDR3 is CASSRSGVRTDTQYF. CDR3 coding DNA: TGTGCCAGCAGCCGGAGCGGGGTACGCACAGATACGCAGTATTTT.

This clone showed up just a few times. The chain couples TRBV19 to TRBJ2-1; no clear D gene. This CDR3 has 14 amino acids. Germline lookup yields CDR1 LNHDA and CDR2 SQIVND (reference sequence). V was clipped by 3 bases and J by 10 bases, with 16 bases between them. As DNA, the CDR3 is TGTGCCAGTAGTATTCAATGGCAGACCAGGGAGCAGTTCTTC. It translates to CASSIQWQTREQFF.

This chain links TRBV7-2 with TRBJ1-6, with 7 bases lining up with TRBD1. Germline assignment: CDR1 SGHTA and CDR2 FQGNSA. V lost 4 bases, J lost 5 bases, and 11 bases stayed unmatched. The CDR3 runs to 17 residues. The CDR3 spells CASSSIRGTGDNSPLHF. CDR3 nucleotide sequence: TGTGCCAGCAGCTCTATTCGGGGAACAGGGGATAATTCACCCCTCCACTTT. The full variable domain, in which reference TRBV7-2 and TRBJ1-6 provide the parts outside the CDR3, is GAGVSQSPSNKVTEKGKDVELRCDPISGHTALYWYRQSLGQGLEFLIYFQGNSAPDKSGLPSDRFSAERTGGSVSTLTIQRTQQEDSAVYLCASSSIRGTGDNSPLHFGNGTRLTVT.

The sample holds a few counts of this clone. The chain carries TRBV11-2 and TRBJ2-5; possible D gene TRBD2, 6 bases. This CDR3 is 16 amino acids long. The V gene lost 0 bases and the J gene lost 5 bases, with 16 bases spanning the gap. The germline CDR1 and CDR2 sequences are SGHAT and FQNNGV. The CDR3 loop reads CASSLDRRGPGETQYF. The CDR3 DNA sequence: TGTGCCAGCAGCTTAGATCGGCGGGGCCCGGGGGAGACCCAGTACTTC.

This clone was counted only a few times. The V call is TRBV5-8, the J call TRBJ1-1, with D possibly TRBD1 on 6 matching bases. The CDR3 covers 12 residues. Trimming stripped 4 bases from V and 6 bases from J, with 10 bases between. Germline V gene sequence: CDR1 SGHTS, CDR2 YDEGEE. The CDR3 DNA reads TGTGCCAGCAGCCGGAGGACAGCTGAAGCTTTCTTT. This sequence encodes CASSRRTAEAFF. Filled out from reference TRBV5-8 and TRBJ1-1, the complete variable domain reads EAGVTQSPTHLIKTRGQQATLRCSPISGHTSVYWYQQALGLGLQFLLWYDEGEERNRGNFPPRFSGRQFPNYSSELNVNALELEDSALYLCASSRRTAEAFFGQGTRLTVV.

This clone was seen ten or more times. The chain combines TRBV5-6 with TRBJ2-3; D may be TRBD2 (6 bases). V was shortened by 3 bases and J by 5 bases, with 13 bases between the two germline ends. CDR1 and CDR2 from the germline V gene are SGHDT and YYEEEE. The CDR3 totals 14 residues. The CDR3 nucleotides read TGTGCCAGCAGCTACGGGACTGAACTAGATACGCAGTATTTT. Protein: CASSYGTELDTQYF. Combining the CDR3 with reference TRBV5-6 and TRBJ2-3 gives the whole variable domain DAGVTQSPTHLIKTRGQQVTLRCSPKSGHDTVSWYQQALGQGPQFIFQYYEEEERQRGNFPDRFSGHQFPNYSSELNVNALLLGDSALYLCASSYGTELDTQYFGPGTRLTVL.

This chain joins TRBV2 and TRBJ2-3; TRBD2 aligns across 7 bases. Germline CDR1 and CDR2: SNHLY and FYNNEI. Trimming cost V 3 bases and J 6 bases; bases outside gene matches: 3. The CDR3 loop spans 13 amino acids. The CDR3, as DNA: TGTGCCAGCAGTGACCGGACTAGGGATACGCAGTATTTT. It translates to CASSDRTRDTQYF. The entire variable domain, with the rest obtained from reference TRBV2 and TRBJ2-3, is as follows: EPEVTQTPSHQVTQMGQEVILRCVPISNHLYFYWYRQILGQKVEFLVSFYNNEISEKSEIFDDQFSVERPDGSNFTLKIRSTKLEDSAMYFCASSDRTRDTQYFGPGTRLTVL.